The rows below give T cell receptor beta chains drawn from one sample of a study of blood T cell repertoires in COVID-19. The protocol was immunoSEQ multiplex PCR, while the TCRdb copy is restricted to in-frame clones and leaves out a portion. The sample has more than 250,000 clones, around 89% seen once; the top ten hold around 1.3%. Sequenced input: PBMCs or T cells enriched from blood (not recorded which). These receptors came from a woman aged 40 to 55 with acute COVID-19. CDR3s include the opening cysteine and the closing phenylalanine or tryptophan. A D gene is named only where the DNA matches it firmly. Clone size appears in some rows only: once, few, many, or a class for an expanded clone.

d_gene,abundance,len,v_gene,j_gene,CDR3nt,CDR3aa
TRBD1,once,15,TRBV18,TRBJ1-4,TGTGCCAGCTCACGGGGACAGGCAGCTAGAGAAAAACTGTTTTTT,CASSRGQAAREKLFF
NA,NA,14,TRBV2,TRBJ2-3,TGTGCCAGCAGGGGCCCCGAGCTCACAGATACGCAGTATTTT,CASRGPELTDTQYF
TRBD1,NA,14,TRBV18,TRBJ1-1,TGTGCCAGCTCACCAAGAGAGGGGGCGCGGGAAGCTTTCTTT,CASSPREGAREAFF
NA,NA,14,TRBV10-2,TRBJ1-1,TGCGCCAGCAGTGATAGACACCTGAACACTGAAGCTTTCTTT,CASSDRHLNTEAFF
TRBD2,few,15,TRBV11-2,TRBJ2-1,TGTGCCAGCAGCGCCTCGACTAGCGGGAGAGGTGAGCAGTTCTTC,CASSASTSGRGEQFF
NA,NA,16,TRBV21-1,TRBJ1-1,TGTGCCAGCAGCAAAGAGGCAAAGGACAGGAACACTGAAGCTTTCTTT,CASSKEAKDRNTEAFF
NA,NA,16,TRBV9,TRBJ2-2,TGTGCCAGCAGCGTAGGGGGCAGGGGGAACACCGGGGAGCTGTTTTTT,CASSVGGRGNTGELFF
NA,NA,15,TRBV7-9,TRBJ1-5,TGTGCCAGCAGCACCGCCGGACAAGACAATCAGCCCCAGCATTTT,CASSTAGQDNQPQHF
TRBD2,NA,15,TRBV7-2,TRBJ2-1,TGTGCCAGCAGCGGCGCGTTGGCGGGAGCATACGAGCAGTTCTTC,CASSGALAGAYEQFF
TRBD1,many,14,TRBV9,TRBJ2-5,TGTGCCAGCAGCGTAACGACAGGGGAAGAGACCCAGTACTTC,CASSVTTGEETQYF
NA,NA,15,TRBV6-5,TRBJ1-4,TGTGCCAGCAGTCACGGAATCCAGGGTAGCGAAAAACTGTTTTTT,CASSHGIQGSEKLFF
TRBD1,NA,15,TRBV2,TRBJ1-1,TGTGCCAGCAACCGACAGGGGGGTTTGAACACTGAAGCTTTCTTT,CASNRQGGLNTEAFF
TRBD1,NA,15,TRBV6-2/TRBV6-3,TRBJ2-7,TGTGCCAGCAGTTACTGGGACAGGGGGTTCAACGAGCAGTACTTC,CASSYWDRGFNEQYF
NA,NA,12,TRBV29-1,TRBJ1-2,TGCAGCGTTGAGGACGTGGGGGGAGGCTACACCTTC,CSVEDVGGGYTF
NA,once,17,TRBV7-9,TRBJ2-5,TGTGCCAGCAGTTCAAGTCGGGGGTACGGGACTCAAGAGACCCAGTACTTC,CASSSSRGYGTQETQYF
NA,NA,16,TRBV4-1,TRBJ1-1,TGCGCCAGCAGCCTGCCGAGACGCGGGCCTACTCCTGAAGCTTTCTTT,CASSLPRRGPTPEAFF
NA,NA,15,TRBV18,TRBJ1-1,TGTGCCAGCTCACCCCGAGGTTCAGCCGTCACTGAAGCTTTCTTT,CASSPRGSAVTEAFF
NA,NA,16,TRBV24-1,TRBJ2-2,TGTGCCACCAGTGATTATTGGAGGGCGAACACCGGGGAGCTGTTTTTT,CATSDYWRANTGELFF
NA,once,12,TRBV19,TRBJ1-1,TGTGCCAGTGAGGACAGAGACACTGAAGCTTTCTTT,CASEDRDTEAFF
TRBD1,NA,16,TRBV2,TRBJ1-2,TGTGCCAGCAGTGAAGGGGACAGGGAAGCTAACTATGGCTACACCTTC,CASSEGDREANYGYTF
NA,NA,17,TRBV7-5,TRBJ2-5,TGTGCCAGAAGCTTAGCAGCTCCAGGGGAGGGGGGAGAGACCCAGTACTTC,CARSLAAPGEGGETQYF
NA,NA,15,TRBV5-6,TRBJ2-2,TGTGCCAGCAGCTTCCTACAGGGCATCGCCGGGGAGCTGTTTTTT,CASSFLQGIAGELFF
TRBD2,NA,13,TRBV2,TRBJ2-5,TGTGCCACCGGGGCAGCGGGATGGGAGACCCAGTACTTC,CATGAAGWETQYF
TRBD2,NA,17,TRBV9,TRBJ2-1,TGTGCCAGCAGCACCAGACGTTCTAGCGGTTTAGTTGGCGAGCAGTTCTTC,CASSTRRSSGLVGEQFF
TRBD1,NA,14,TRBV15,TRBJ1-5,TGTGCCACCAGCACAAGGGGGCTGCATCAGCCCCAGCATTTT,CATSTRGLHQPQHF
NA,NA,18,TRBV9,TRBJ1-2,TGTGCCAGCAGCGAGGGGGGGAGGTCAACAGGAAACATCTATGGCTACACCTTC,CASSEGGRSTGNIYGYTF
TRBD2,NA,21,TRBV9,TRBJ2-1,TGTGCCAGCAGCGTAGCGGCGGGACTAGCGGGAGGAGGGGGCTCCTACAATGAGCAGTTCTTC,CASSVAAGLAGGGGSYNEQFF
TRBD2,NA,16,TRBV7-8,TRBJ2-1,TGTGCCAGCAGCTTGATACTAGCGGGAGTGATCGATGAGCAGTTCTTC,CASSLILAGVIDEQFF
NA,NA,13,TRBV19,TRBJ1-1,TGTGCCAGTAGAAGCGGTGGGAACACTGAAGCTTTCTTT,CASRSGGNTEAFF
TRBD1,NA,19,TRBV5-1,TRBJ2-7,TGCGCCAGCAGCTTGGTGGGGGACAGGAAAAAACCAACCTCCTACGAGCAGTACTTC,CASSLVGDRKKPTSYEQYF
TRBD1,NA,15,TRBV7-9,TRBJ2-1,TGTGCCAGCAGCTCAGACAGGGTCCGACTCAATGAGCAGTTCTTC,CASSSDRVRLNEQFF
TRBD1,few,15,TRBV28,TRBJ1-4,TGTGCCAGCAGTTTATTTGACAGGGGGCAAGAAAAACTGTTTTTT,CASSLFDRGQEKLFF
TRBD1,NA,15,TRBV5-1,TRBJ1-1,TGCGCCAGCAGCTTTCGGCAGGGGGTGAACACTGAAGCTTTCTTT,CASSFRQGVNTEAFF
TRBD1,NA,17,TRBV28,TRBJ2-7,TGTGCCAGCAGTTTACCCGGACAGGGCCCAACCTCCTACGAGCAGTACTTC,CASSLPGQGPTSYEQYF
TRBD1,NA,12,TRBV9,TRBJ2-3,TGTGCCAGCAGCGTACTGACAGGGTCGCAGTATTTT,CASSVLTGSQYF
NA,few,15,TRBV5-4,TRBJ2-7,TGTGCCAGCAGCTTCGGGACTCGAGGGGACTACGAGCAGTACTTC,CASSFGTRGDYEQYF
NA,NA,13,TRBV7-8,TRBJ1-5,TGTGCCAGCAGCTCAAGGGGAAATCAGCCCCAGCATTTT,CASSSRGNQPQHF
NA,once,13,TRBV4-1,TRBJ1-5,TGCGCCAGCAGCCAAGAGGGAGATCAGCCCCAGCATTTT,CASSQEGDQPQHF
NA,NA,12,TRBV13,TRBJ1-2,TGTGCCAGCAGTGGGGAGGCCTATGGCTACACCTTC,CASSGEAYGYTF
TRBD2,NA,19,TRBV19,TRBJ2-6,TGTGCCAGTAGTATAGTGGCAGCGGGAGGGCCGAGAGGGGCCAACGTCCTGACTTTC,CASSIVAAGGPRGANVLTF
TRBD1,NA,13,TRBV9,TRBJ1-3,TGTGCCAGCAGCGGAAACAGGGGGAACACCATATATTTT,CASSGNRGNTIYF
NA,NA,12,TRBV7-9,TRBJ2-7,TGTGCCAGCAGCAGCCCCTCCTACGAGCAGTACTTC,CASSSPSYEQYF
NA,NA,13,TRBV12-3/TRBV12-4,TRBJ2-7,TGTGCCAGCAGGGCCAAGGACAGCTACGAGCAGTACTTC,CASRAKDSYEQYF
TRBD1,NA,15,TRBV5-4,TRBJ1-2,TGTGCCAGCAGCCCGGGGGACAGTTCTAACTATGGCTACACCTTC,CASSPGDSSNYGYTF
NA,few,13,TRBV30,TRBJ1-3,TGTGCCTGGACAGGACAGTTCGGAAACACCATATATTTT,CAWTGQFGNTIYF
NA,NA,16,TRBV5-6,TRBJ1-2,TGTGCCAGCAGCGACCGACAGACGCTCGATTCTAAGCGCTACACCTTC,CASSDRQTLDSKRYTF
TRBD1,NA,14,TRBV5-1,TRBJ1-1,TGCGCCAGCAGCAACGGACAGGGGCGGACTGAAGCTTTCTTT,CASSNGQGRTEAFF
NA,NA,14,TRBV19,TRBJ1-3,TGTGCCAGTAGTCTCCCGGGATGGACGGATACCATATATTTT,CASSLPGWTDTIYF
TRBD1,NA,16,TRBV10-3,TRBJ1-4,TGTGCCATCAGTGAGTCGGAAGGGGGCGCGATGGAAAAACTGTTTTTT,CAISESEGGAMEKLFF
TRBD1,NA,17,TRBV23-1,TRBJ1-2,TGCGCCAGCAGTCAATCGAGGTCCGACAGGGCGGGCTATGGCTACACCTTC,CASSQSRSDRAGYGYTF
TRBD1,NA,13,TRBV10-3,TRBJ1-1,TGTGCCATCAGTGACAGGGGGGAGATTGAAGCTTTCTTT,CAISDRGEIEAFF
NA,NA,19,TRBV11-3,TRBJ1-3,TGTGCCAGCAGCTCCCCCGGGGGGGGCGCCCGGGCCTCTGGAAACACCATATATTTT,CASSSPGGGARASGNTIYF